Listed below are T cell receptor beta chains from one sample, sequenced in a study of CD4 T cells in relation to SARS-CoV-2 and coronaviruses. The protocol was immunoSEQ multiplex PCR, while the TCRdb copy is restricted to in-frame clones and leaves out a portion. This table holds around 26,000 clones, 74% found once. Their target antigens are unknown. The source material was CD4+ T cells from PBMCs, cultured in vitro. The receptor source for this set is a human donor in good health. Each CDR3 is given with its conserved first and last residue. The order of the fields is V gene, J gene, clone size, D gene, CDR3 protein, CDR3 DNA. The D gene is left open where the match is weak. The size of a clone is reported for some rows only, either as once, few or many, or as a class for expanded clones.

TRBV4-2,TRBJ2-2,NA,NA,CASQGGSFGELFF,TGTGCCAGCCAAGGAGGTAGTTTCGGGGAGCTGTTTTTT
TRBV7-2,TRBJ1-3,NA,NA,CASSPTALGNTIYF,TGTGCCAGCAGCCCTACAGCGCTTGGAAACACCATATATTTT
TRBV2,TRBJ2-3,once,TRBD2,CASSHVTSGARADTQYF,TGTGCCAGCAGCCACGTGACTAGCGGGGCCCGCGCCGATACGCAGTATTTT
TRBV9,TRBJ2-5,NA,NA,CASSERVQETQYF,TGTGCCAGCAGCGAGAGGGTCCAAGAGACCCAGTACTTC
TRBV30,TRBJ2-5,NA,TRBD2,CATRDYNVETQYF,TGTGCCACCCGGGACTACAACGTGGAGACCCAGTACTTC
TRBV28,TRBJ1-5,NA,TRBD1,CASKTGNNQPQHF,TGTGCCAGCAAGACAGGGAACAATCAGCCCCAGCATTTT
TRBV29-1,TRBJ2-3,NA,TRBD2,CSVEGLAGGLDTQYF,TGCAGCGTTGAGGGACTAGCGGGAGGATTAGATACGCAGTATTTT
TRBV30,TRBJ2-5,NA,NA,CACSAPSLSETQYF,TGTGCCTGTAGCGCCCCCTCCCTGTCGGAGACCCAGTACTTC
TRBV5-1,TRBJ2-1,NA,TRBD2,CASSLWGAGTSGIGSYNEQFF,TGCGCCAGCAGCTTGTGGGGAGCCGGGACTAGCGGGATAGGGTCCTACAATGAGCAGTTCTTC
TRBV11-2,TRBJ2-3,NA,TRBD1,CASSLGQGGTDTQYF,TGTGCCAGCAGCTTAGGACAGGGCGGCACAGATACGCAGTATTTT
TRBV5-5,TRBJ1-1,NA,TRBD1,CASSSTYTGGGYAFF,TGTGCCAGCAGTTCTACCTACACAGGGGGCGGGTATGCTTTCTTT
TRBV7-9,TRBJ1-2,NA,NA,CASSLGGGQGFGYTF,TGTGCCAGCAGCTTAGGGGGGGGGCAGGGCTTTGGCTACACCTTC
TRBV29-1,TRBJ1-4,NA,TRBD1,CSVAQGAGKLFF,TGCAGCGTTGCCCAGGGGGCAGGAAAACTGTTTTTT
TRBV30,TRBJ1-1,NA,NA,CAWSAGAVAFF,TGTGCCTGGAGCGCAGGCGCCGTAGCTTTCTTT
TRBV19,TRBJ2-3,once,TRBD2,CASSIIAGVKYF,TGTGCCAGTAGTATTATAGCGGGGGTTAAGTATTTT
TRBV11-2,TRBJ2-2,few,NA,CASSTHLTGELFF,TGTGCCAGCAGCACCCACTTAACCGGGGAGCTGTTTTTT
TRBV7-2,TRBJ2-5,NA,NA,CASSLAKGAGETQYF,TGTGCCAGCAGCTTAGCGAAAGGGGCGGGTGAGACCCAGTACTTC
TRBV7-2,TRBJ2-3,NA,NA,CASSFWDSTDTQYF,TGTGCCAGCAGCTTCTGGGACAGCACAGATACGCAGTATTTT
TRBV27,TRBJ1-5,NA,NA,CASSLYWGQPQHF,TGTGCCAGCAGTTTATATTGGGGACAGCCCCAGCATTTT
TRBV28,TRBJ2-3,NA,TRBD1,CASSFGQGFVDTQYF,TGTGCCAGCAGTTTCGGACAGGGGTTCGTAGATACGCAGTATTTT
TRBV5-1,TRBJ1-3,few,TRBD1,CASSLQGAGNTIYF,TGCGCCAGCAGCTTACAGGGGGCTGGAAACACCATATATTTT
TRBV5-6,TRBJ2-5,NA,NA,CASSLAGETQYF,TGTGCCAGCAGCTTGGCCGGGGAGACCCAGTACTTC
TRBV5-4,TRBJ2-2,NA,TRBD1,CASSFLQGAGTGELFF,TGTGCCAGCAGCTTTCTACAGGGGGCGGGCACCGGGGAGCTGTTTTTT
TRBV11-2,TRBJ1-3,once,NA,CASSLVVSSWTADTIYF,TGTGCCAGCAGCTTAGTGGTTTCTTCGTGGACAGCGGACACCATATATTTT
TRBV12-3/TRBV12-4,TRBJ1-3,NA,NA,CASSPGTGNTIYF,TGTGCCAGCAGCCCCGGGACAGGAAACACCATATATTTT
TRBV4-1,TRBJ2-5,NA,NA,CASRGSETQYF,TGCGCCAGCAGGGGGTCGGAGACCCAGTACTTC
TRBV6-5,TRBJ2-7,NA,TRBD2,CASSYSAGGGLGQYF,TGTGCCAGCAGTTACTCCGCGGGAGGAGGGTTGGGGCAGTACTTC
TRBV11-2,TRBJ2-7,NA,NA,CASSFSGAYYEQYF,TGTGCCAGCAGCTTCTCAGGGGCCTACTACGAGCAGTACTTC
TRBV6-5,TRBJ2-3,NA,TRBD2,CASGTSGRAPDTQYF,TGTGCCAGCGGAACTAGCGGGAGGGCCCCAGATACGCAGTATTTT
TRBV6-5,TRBJ1-5,NA,TRBD1,CASSRQGAGQPQHF,TGTGCCAGCAGCCGACAGGGGGCCGGGCAGCCCCAGCATTTT
TRBV13,TRBJ2-2,NA,TRBD2,CASRLGLTRMGTGELFF,TGTGCCAGCAGGCTGGGACTAACAAGAATGGGAACCGGGGAGCTGTTTTTT
TRBV7-2,TRBJ2-3,NA,NA,CASSRSGTQYF,TGTGCCAGCAGCCGATCGGGTACGCAGTATTTT
TRBV11-3,TRBJ1-2,NA,NA,CASSLDGQYGYTF,TGTGCCAGCAGCTTAGATGGACAGTATGGCTACACCTTC
TRBV7-9,TRBJ1-5,NA,NA,CASSLGSIGGFQPQHF,TGTGCCAGCAGCCTCGGGTCAATTGGGGGCTTTCAGCCCCAGCATTTT
TRBV18,TRBJ2-7,NA,NA,CASSPSQGGLEQYF,TGTGCCAGCTCACCCAGCCAGGGGGGGCTCGAGCAGTACTTC
TRBV6-5,TRBJ1-5,NA,NA,CASSYKRLQPQHF,TGTGCCAGCAGTTACAAGCGTTTGCAGCCCCAGCATTTT
TRBV19,TRBJ1-3,NA,NA,CASSHISGNTIYF,TGTGCCAGTAGCCACATCTCTGGAAACACCATATATTTT
TRBV12-5,TRBJ2-1,NA,TRBD2,CASGLARPASGGPDNEQFF,TGTGCTAGTGGTTTGGCCCGCCCCGCTAGCGGGGGGCCCGACAATGAGCAGTTCTTC
TRBV6-2/TRBV6-3,TRBJ2-3,NA,NA,CASSYLPHLGGTDTQYF,TGTGCCAGCAGTTACTTACCCCATCTGGGGGGCACAGATACGCAGTATTTT
TRBV9,TRBJ2-4,NA,NA,CASSVGLAKNIQYF,TGTGCCAGCAGCGTTGGCTTAGCCAAAAACATTCAGTACTTC
TRBV5-1,TRBJ1-4,NA,NA,CASRRTEGDEKLFF,TGCGCCAGCAGGAGGACAGAGGGGGATGAAAAACTGTTTTTT
TRBV19,TRBJ1-6,NA,NA,CATTDRYNSPLHF,TGTGCCACTACAGACAGGTATAATTCACCCCTCCACTTT
TRBV5-1,TRBJ2-7,NA,TRBD1,CASSFAPGQGHEQYF,TGCGCCAGCAGCTTTGCACCGGGACAGGGTCACGAGCAGTACTTC
TRBV12-3/TRBV12-4,TRBJ1-4,NA,NA,CASSLRQVEKLFF,TGTGCCAGCAGCCTCAGACAAGTTGAAAAACTGTTTTTT
TRBV19,TRBJ2-1,few,NA,CASSTSGREQFF,TGTGCCAGTAGTACCAGCGGGCGGGAGCAGTTCTTC
TRBV2,TRBJ2-5,few,NA,CASTGRGQETQYF,TGTGCCAGCACCGGCAGGGGACAAGAGACCCAGTACTTC
TRBV7-2,TRBJ1-1,NA,NA,CASSLARGARSTEAFF,TGTGCCAGCAGCTTAGCACGGGGGGCCCGAAGCACTGAAGCTTTCTTT
TRBV3-1/TRBV3-2,TRBJ1-2,NA,NA,CASSQGGGNPYGYTF,TGTGCCAGCAGCCAAGGAGGGGGGAACCCCTATGGCTACACCTTC
TRBV30,TRBJ2-7,NA,TRBD2,CAWSGRTSGDYEQYF,TGTGCCTGGAGTGGGAGGACTAGCGGGGATTACGAGCAGTACTTC
TRBV3-1/TRBV3-2,TRBJ1-2,NA,NA,CASSLGRGYTF,TGTGCCAGCAGTCTTGGTCGTGGCTACACCTTC
TRBV2,TRBJ2-7,NA,TRBD2,CASRRTSGSYEQYF,TGTGCCAGCAGACGGACTAGCGGTTCCTACGAGCAGTACTTC
TRBV6-5,TRBJ2-1,NA,TRBD2,CASKKGASGGDEQFF,TGTGCCAGCAAAAAGGGGGCTAGCGGGGGGGATGAGCAGTTCTTC
TRBV10-3,TRBJ2-3,NA,NA,CAISGRGADTQYF,TGTGCCATCAGTGGAAGGGGCGCAGATACGCAGTATTTT
TRBV6-5,TRBJ2-3,once,NA,CASSSSTDTQYF,TGTGCCAGCAGTTCTAGCACAGATACGCAGTATTTT
TRBV10-3,TRBJ1-1,NA,TRBD1,CAISEPGQVEAFF,TGTGCCATCAGTGAGCCTGGACAGGTTGAAGCTTTCTTT